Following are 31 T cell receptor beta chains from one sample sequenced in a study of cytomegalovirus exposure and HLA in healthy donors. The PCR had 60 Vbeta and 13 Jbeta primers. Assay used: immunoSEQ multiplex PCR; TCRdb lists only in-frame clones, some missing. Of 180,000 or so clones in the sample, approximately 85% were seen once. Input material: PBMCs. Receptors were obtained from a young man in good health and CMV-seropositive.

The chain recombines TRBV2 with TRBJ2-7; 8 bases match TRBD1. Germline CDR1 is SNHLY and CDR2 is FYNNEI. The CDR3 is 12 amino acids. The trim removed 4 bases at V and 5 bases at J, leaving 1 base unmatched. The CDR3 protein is CASSVTGDEQYF. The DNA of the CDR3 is TGTGCCAGCAGTGTGACAGGGGACGAGCAGTACTTC.

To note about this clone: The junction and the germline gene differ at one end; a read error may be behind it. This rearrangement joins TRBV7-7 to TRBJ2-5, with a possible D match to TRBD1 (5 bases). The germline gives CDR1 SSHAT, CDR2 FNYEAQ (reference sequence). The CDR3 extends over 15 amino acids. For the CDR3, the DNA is TGTGCTAGCAGCCCTCGGACATCCCCCCAAGAGACCCAGTACTTC. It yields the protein CASSPRTSPQETQYF.

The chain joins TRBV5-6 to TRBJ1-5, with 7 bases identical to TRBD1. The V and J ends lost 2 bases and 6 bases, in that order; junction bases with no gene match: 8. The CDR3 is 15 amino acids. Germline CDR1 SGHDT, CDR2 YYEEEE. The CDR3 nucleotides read TGTGCCAGCAGCTTAAGACAGGGCTGGAGTCAGCCCCAGCATTTT. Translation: CASSLRQGWSQPQHF.

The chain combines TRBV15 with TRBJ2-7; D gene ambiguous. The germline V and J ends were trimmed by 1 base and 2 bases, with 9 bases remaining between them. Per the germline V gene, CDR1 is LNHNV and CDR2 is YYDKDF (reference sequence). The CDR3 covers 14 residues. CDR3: CATSRVTNPYEQYF. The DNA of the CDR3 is TGTGCCACCAGCAGAGTAACAAATCCCTACGAGCAGTACTTC.

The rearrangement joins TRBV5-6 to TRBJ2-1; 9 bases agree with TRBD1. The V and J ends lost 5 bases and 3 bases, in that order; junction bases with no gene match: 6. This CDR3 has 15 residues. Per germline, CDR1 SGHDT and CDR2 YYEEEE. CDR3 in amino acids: CASRSTGGNYNEQFF. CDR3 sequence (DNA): TGTGCCAGCAGATCGACAGGGGGTAACTACAATGAGCAGTTCTTC.

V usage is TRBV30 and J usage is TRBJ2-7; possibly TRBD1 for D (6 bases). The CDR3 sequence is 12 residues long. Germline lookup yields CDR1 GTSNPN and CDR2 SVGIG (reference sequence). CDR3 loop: CVMGWGTWEQYF. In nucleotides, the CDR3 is TGTGTTATGGGCTGGGGGACATGGGAGCAGTACTTC. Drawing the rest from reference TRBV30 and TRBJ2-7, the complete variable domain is SQTIHQWPATLVQPVGSPLSLECTVEGTSNPNLYWYRQAAGRGLQLLFYSVGIGQISSEVPQNLSASRPQDRQFILSSKKLLLSDSGFYLCVMGWGTWEQYFGPGTRLTVT.

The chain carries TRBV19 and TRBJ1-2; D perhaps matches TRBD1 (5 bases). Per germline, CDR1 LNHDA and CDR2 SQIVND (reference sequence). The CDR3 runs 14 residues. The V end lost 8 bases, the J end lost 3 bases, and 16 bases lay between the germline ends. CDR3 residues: CASFGTGGDYGYTF. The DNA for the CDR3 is TGTGCCAGTTTTGGAACGGGGGGGGACTATGGCTACACCTTC.

CDR3 residues: CASRSSGVRGETQYF. CDR3 nucleotides: TGTGCCAGCAGGTCTAGCGGGGTGAGAGGGGAGACCCAGTACTTC. The V and J genes are TRBV7-3 and TRBJ2-5; 9 bases map to TRBD2. V lost 6 bases to trimming and J lost 5 bases; unmatched junction nucleotides: 10. CDR1 is SGHTA and CDR2 is FQGTGA in the germline V gene. This CDR3 is 15 amino acids long.

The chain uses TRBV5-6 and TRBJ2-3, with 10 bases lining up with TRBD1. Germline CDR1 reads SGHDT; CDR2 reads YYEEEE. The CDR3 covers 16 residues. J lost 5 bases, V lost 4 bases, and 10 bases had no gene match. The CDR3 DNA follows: TGTGCCAGCAGCCAAACACCGACAGGGGGCAAAGATACGCAGTATTTT. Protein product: CASSQTPTGGKDTQYF.

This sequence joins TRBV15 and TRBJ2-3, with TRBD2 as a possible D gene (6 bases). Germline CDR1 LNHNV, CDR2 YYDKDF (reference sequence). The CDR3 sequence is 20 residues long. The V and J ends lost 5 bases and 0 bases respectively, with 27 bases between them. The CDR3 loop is CATSGRRAGTRTSSTDTQYF. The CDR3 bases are TGTGCCACCAGCGGCCGTAGGGCCGGGACTCGTACTTCTAGCACAGATACGCAGTATTTT.

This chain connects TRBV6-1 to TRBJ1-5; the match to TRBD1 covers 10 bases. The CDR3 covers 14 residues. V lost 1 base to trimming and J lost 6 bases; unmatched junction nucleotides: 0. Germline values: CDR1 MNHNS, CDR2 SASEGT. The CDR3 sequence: CASSEGTGGQPQHF. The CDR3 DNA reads TGTGCCAGCAGTGAAGGGACAGGGGGTCAGCCCCAGCATTTT.

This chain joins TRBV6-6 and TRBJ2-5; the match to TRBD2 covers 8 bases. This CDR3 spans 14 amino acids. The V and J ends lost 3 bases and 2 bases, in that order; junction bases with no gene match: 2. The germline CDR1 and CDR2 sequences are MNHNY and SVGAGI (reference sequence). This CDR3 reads CASSYERGQETQYF. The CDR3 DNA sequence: TGTGCCAGCAGTTATGAGCGGGGGCAAGAGACCCAGTACTTC.

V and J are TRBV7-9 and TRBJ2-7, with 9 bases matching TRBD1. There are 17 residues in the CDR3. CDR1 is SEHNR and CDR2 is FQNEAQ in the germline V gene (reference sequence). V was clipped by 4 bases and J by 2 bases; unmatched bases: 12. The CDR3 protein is CASSSKNGGTGPYEQYF. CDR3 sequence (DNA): TGTGCCAGCAGCTCGAAGAACGGAGGGACAGGGCCCTACGAGCAGTACTTC.

CDR3 coding DNA: TGTGCCAGCAGTGAAGGGGCAGGGTACCTGAAGAACGAGCAGTACTTC. This codes for CASSEGAGYLKNEQYF. The chain is built from TRBV6-1 and TRBJ2-7; D possibly corresponds to TRBD1 (5 bases). This CDR3 region has 16 residues. Germline lookup yields CDR1 MNHNS and CDR2 SASEGT. The V gene lost 1 base and the J gene lost 5 bases, with 18 bases spanning the gap.

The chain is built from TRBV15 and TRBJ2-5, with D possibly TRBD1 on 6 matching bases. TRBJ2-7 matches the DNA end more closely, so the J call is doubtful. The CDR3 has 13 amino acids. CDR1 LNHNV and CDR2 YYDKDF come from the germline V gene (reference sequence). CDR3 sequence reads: CATSGRGRHEQYF. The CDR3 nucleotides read TGTGCCACCAGCGGCAGGGGAAGGCACGAGCAGTACTTC.

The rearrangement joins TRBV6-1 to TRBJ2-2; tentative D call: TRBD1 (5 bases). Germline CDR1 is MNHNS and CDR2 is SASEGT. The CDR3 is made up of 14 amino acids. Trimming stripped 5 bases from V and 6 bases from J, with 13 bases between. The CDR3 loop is CASSSGHLAGELFF. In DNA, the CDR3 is TGTGCCAGCAGTTCAGGACATTTGGCCGGGGAGCTGTTTTTT.

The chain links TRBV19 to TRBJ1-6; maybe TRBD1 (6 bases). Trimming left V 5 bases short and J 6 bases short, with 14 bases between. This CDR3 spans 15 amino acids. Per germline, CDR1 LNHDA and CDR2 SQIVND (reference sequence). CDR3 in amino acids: CASSSRTVPNSPLHF. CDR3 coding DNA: TGTGCCAGTAGTTCCCGGACAGTGCCTAATTCACCCCTCCACTTT.

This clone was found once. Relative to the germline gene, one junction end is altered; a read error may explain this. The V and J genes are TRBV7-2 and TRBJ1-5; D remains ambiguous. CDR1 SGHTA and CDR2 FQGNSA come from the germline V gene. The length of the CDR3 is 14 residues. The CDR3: CASSLAPSNQPQHF. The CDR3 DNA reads TGTGCCAGCAGCCTAGCTCCCAGTAATCAGCCCCAGCATTTT.

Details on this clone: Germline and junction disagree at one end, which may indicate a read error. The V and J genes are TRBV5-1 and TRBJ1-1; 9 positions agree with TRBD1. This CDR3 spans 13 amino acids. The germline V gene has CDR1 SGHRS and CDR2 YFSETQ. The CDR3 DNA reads TGCGCCAGCACCTTGGACAGGGGCGCTGAAGCTTTCTTT. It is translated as CASTLDRGAEAFF.

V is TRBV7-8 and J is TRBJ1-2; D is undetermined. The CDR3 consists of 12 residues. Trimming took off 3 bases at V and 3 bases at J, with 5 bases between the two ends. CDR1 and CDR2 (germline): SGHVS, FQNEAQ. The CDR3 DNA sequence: TGTGCCAGCAGCTTGGCGGACTATGGCTACACCTTC. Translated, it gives CASSLADYGYTF. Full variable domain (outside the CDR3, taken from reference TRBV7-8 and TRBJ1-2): GAGVSQSPRYKVAKRGQDVALRCDPISGHVSLFWYQQALGQGPEFLTYFQNEAQLDKSGLPSDRFFAERPEGSVSTLKIQRTQQEDSAVYLCASSLADYGYTFGSGTRLTVV.

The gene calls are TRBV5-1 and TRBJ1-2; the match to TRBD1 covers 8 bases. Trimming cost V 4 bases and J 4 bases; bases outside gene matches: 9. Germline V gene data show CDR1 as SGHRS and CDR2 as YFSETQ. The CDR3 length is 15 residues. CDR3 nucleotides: TGCGCCAGCAGCGATCCTGGGACAGGAATCTATGGCTACACCTTC. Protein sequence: CASSDPGTGIYGYTF.

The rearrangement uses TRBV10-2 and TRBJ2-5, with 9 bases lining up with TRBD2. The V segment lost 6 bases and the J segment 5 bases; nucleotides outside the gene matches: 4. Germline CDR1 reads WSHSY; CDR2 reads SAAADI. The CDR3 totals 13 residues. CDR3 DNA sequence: TGCGCCAGCAGCTCTAGCGGGGCCGAGACCCAGTACTTC. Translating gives CASSSSGAETQYF.

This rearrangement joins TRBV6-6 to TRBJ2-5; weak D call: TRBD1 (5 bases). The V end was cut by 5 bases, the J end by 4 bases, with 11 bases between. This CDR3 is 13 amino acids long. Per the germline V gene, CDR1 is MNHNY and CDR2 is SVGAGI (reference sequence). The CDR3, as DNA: TGTGCCAGCAGTGTTCGTAGGGGAGAGACCCAGTACTTC. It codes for CASSVRRGETQYF.

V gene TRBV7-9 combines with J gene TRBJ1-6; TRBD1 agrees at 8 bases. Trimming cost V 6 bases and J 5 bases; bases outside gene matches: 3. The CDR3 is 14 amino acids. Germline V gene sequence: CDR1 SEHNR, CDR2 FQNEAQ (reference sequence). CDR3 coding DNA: TGTGCCAGCAGGCCGGGACAGGATAATTCACCCCTCCACTTT. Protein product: CASRPGQDNSPLHF.

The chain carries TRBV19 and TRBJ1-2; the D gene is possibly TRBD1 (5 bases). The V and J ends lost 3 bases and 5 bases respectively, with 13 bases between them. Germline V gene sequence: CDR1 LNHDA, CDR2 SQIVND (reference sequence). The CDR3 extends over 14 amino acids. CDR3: CASSIHQGGYGYTF. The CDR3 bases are TGTGCCAGTAGTATCCACCAGGGAGGATATGGCTACACCTTC.

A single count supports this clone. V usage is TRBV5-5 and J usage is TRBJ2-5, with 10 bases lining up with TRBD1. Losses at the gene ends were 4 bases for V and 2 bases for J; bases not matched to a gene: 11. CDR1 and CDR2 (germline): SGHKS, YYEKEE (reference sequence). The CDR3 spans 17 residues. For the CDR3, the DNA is TGTGCCAGCAGCGACCTGGGACAGGGGAAGGGGCAAGAGACCCAGTACTTC. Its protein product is CASSDLGQGKGQETQYF.

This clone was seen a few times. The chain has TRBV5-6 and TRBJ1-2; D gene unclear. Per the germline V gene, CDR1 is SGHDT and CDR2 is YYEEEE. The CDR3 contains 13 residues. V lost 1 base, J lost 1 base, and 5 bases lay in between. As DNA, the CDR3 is TGTGCCAGCAGCTTGTCCCTTAACTATGGCTACACCTTC. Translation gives CASSLSLNYGYTF.

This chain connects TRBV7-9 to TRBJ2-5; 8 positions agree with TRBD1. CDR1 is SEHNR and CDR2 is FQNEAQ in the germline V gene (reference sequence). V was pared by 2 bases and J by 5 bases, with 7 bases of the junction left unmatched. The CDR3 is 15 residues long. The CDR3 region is CASSLYRGVEETQYF. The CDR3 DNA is TGTGCCAGCAGCTTATACAGGGGGGTGGAGGAGACCCAGTACTTC.

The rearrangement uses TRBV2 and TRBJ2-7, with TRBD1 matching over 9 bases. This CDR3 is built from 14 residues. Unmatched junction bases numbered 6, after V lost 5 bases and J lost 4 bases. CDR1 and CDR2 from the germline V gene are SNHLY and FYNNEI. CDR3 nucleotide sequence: TGTGCCAGCAGTCCGGGGACAGGGTCGTACGAGCAGTACTTC. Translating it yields CASSPGTGSYEQYF.

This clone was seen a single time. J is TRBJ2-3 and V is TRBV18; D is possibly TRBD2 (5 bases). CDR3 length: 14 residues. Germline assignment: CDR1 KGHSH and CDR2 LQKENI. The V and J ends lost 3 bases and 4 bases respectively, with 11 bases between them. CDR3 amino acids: CASSPAGVPDTQYF. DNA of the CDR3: TGTGCCAGCTCACCTGCCGGGGTCCCAGATACGCAGTATTTT.

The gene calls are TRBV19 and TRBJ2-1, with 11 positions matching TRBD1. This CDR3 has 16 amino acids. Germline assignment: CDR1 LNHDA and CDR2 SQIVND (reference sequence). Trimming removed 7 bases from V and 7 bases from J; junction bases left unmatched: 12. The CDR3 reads CASTMVAGTGGNEQFF. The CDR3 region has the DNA TGTGCCAGTACGATGGTGGCCGGGACAGGGGGAAATGAGCAGTTCTTC.